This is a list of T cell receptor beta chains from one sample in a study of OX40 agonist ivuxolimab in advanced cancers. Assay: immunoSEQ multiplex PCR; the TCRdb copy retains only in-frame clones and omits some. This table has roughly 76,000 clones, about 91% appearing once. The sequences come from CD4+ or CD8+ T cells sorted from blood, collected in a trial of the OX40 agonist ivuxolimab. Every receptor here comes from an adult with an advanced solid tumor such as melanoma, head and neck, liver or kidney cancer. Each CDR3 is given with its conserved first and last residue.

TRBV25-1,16,CASSDMLAGLGNEQFF
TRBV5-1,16,CASSLGAGLFTDTQYF
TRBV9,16,CASSAGPGPFNYGYTF
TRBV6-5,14,CASSKTADLEKLFF
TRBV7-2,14,CASSSTSGINEQFF
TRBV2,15,CASSEGEYANSPLHF
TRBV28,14,CASSPWDRQNIQYF
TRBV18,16,CASSPPSGFVADEQYF
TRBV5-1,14,CASSLALAGSEQYF
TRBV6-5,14,CASRKGRTAYEQYF
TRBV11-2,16,CASSFPPLGQSSGQYF
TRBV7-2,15,CASSSRTQVADTQYF
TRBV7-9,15,CASTLLGQGAEEQYF
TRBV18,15,CASSPTGQGAREQYF
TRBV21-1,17,CASSPSRLQLTAYEQYF
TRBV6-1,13,CASRPSNTDTQYF
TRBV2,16,CASGTSGGNSNQPQHF
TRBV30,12,CAWNLGRYEQYF
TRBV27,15,CASSSANKGQETQYF
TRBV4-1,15,CASRPSGRAGYEQYF